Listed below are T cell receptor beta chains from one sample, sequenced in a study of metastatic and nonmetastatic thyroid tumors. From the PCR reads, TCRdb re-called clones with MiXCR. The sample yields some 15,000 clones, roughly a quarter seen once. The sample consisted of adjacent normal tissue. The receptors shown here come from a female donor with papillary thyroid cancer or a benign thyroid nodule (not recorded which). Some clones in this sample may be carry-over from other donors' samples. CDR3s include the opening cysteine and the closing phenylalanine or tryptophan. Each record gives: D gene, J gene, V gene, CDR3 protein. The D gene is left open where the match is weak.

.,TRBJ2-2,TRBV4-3,CASSQALGHGSSTGELFF
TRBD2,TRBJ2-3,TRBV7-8,CASLGLATDTQYF
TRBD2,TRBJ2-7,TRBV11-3,CASSLLSTSGFPYEQYF
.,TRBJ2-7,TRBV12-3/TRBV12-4,CASSPDDGAYEQYF
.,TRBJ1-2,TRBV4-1,CASSQVGGAKGYTF
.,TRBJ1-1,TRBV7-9,CASSGSLEAFF
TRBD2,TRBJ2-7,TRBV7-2,CASSSSSGGYYEQYF
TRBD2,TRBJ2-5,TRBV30,CAWSGLAGETQYF
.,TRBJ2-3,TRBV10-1,CANSEGESGSTDTQYF
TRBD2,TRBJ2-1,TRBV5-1,CASSSGLAGYNEQFF
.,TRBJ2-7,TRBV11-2,CASRFGTKGPYEQYF
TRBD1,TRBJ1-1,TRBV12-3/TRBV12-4,CASSLSGGAFF
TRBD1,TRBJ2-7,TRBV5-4,CAGSLVEVRIGTGIYEQYF
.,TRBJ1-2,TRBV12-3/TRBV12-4,CASTPTVNYGYTF
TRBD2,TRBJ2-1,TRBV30,CACTSGHNEQFF
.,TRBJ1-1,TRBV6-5,CASSYGGGTEAFF